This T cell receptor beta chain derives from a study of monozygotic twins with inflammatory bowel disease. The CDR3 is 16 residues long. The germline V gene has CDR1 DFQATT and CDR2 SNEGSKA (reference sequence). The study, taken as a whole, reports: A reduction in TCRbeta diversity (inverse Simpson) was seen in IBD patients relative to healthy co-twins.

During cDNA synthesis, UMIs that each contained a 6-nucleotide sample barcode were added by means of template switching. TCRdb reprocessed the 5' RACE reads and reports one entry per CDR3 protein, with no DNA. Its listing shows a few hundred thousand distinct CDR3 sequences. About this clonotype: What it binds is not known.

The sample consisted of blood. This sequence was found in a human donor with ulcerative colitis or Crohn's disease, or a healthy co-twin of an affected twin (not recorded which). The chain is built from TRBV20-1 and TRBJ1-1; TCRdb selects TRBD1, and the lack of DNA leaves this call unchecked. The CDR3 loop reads CSARLAGTSSNTEAFF.